A single sample is the source of the 26 T cell receptor beta chains below, sequenced in a study of T-cell memory formation after mild COVID-19. TCRdb independently ran MiXCR on the 5' RACE reads; one entry per CDR3 protein. This sample has under 300,000 distinct CDR3 sequences, with over 9% found just once. The specimen was PBMCs or a T cell subset sorted from them (not recorded which). All receptors derive from a man in his late teens or twenties who had mild COVID-19 (a few samples of this study predate the infection). Cell type and time point are not known.

This clonotype has just a few counts. V and J are TRBV7-2 and TRBJ1-2, with D possibly being TRBD1 (6 bases). The CDR3 has 14 amino acids. Trimming cost V 2 bases and J 0 bases, with 7 bases left between them. CDR1 and CDR2 (germline): SGHTA, FQGNSA. The CDR3 DNA sequence: TGTGCCAGCAGCTTAACAGGGCCTAACTATGGCTACACCTTC. Translation gives CASSLTGPNYGYTF.

This clonotype was recorded a few times. This chain connects TRBV7-9 to TRBJ1-1; no definite D call. This CDR3 contains 14 residues. Per germline, CDR1 SEHNR and CDR2 FQNEAQ (reference sequence). V was clipped by 0 bases and J by 1 base, with 6 bases between them. CDR3: CASSLAQANTEAFF. CDR3 in DNA: TGTGCCAGCAGCTTAGCTCAGGCGAACACTGAAGCTTTCTTT.

The V and J genes are TRBV13 and TRBJ2-5; no clear D gene. Trimming shortened V by 4 bases and J by 4 bases, and 19 bases separated the two germline ends. The CDR3 totals 16 residues. Per germline, CDR1 PRHDT and CDR2 FYEKMQ (reference sequence). DNA for the CDR3: TGTGCCAGCAGCTCAAACCGGGCTCCCGGCCCAGAGACCCAGTACTTC. Translating it yields CASSSNRAPGPETQYF. Full variable domain (rest looked up from reference TRBV13 and TRBJ2-5): AAGVIQSPRHLIKEKRETATLKCYPIPRHDTVYWYQQGPGQDPQFLISFYEKMQSDKGSIPDRFSAQQFSDYHSELNMSSLELGDSALYFCASSSNRAPGPETQYFGPGTRLLVL.

This clonotype has just a few counts. The chain joins TRBV7-3 to TRBJ2-2; D uncertain. V was shortened by 3 bases and J by 1 base, with 6 bases between the two germline ends. In germline, CDR1 is SGHTA, CDR2 FQGTGA. This CDR3 region has 14 residues. The CDR3 protein is CASSFDGNTGELFF. CDR3 DNA sequence: TGTGCCAGCAGCTTCGACGGGAACACCGGGGAGCTGTTTTTT.

On this clonotype itself: With a much larger clone just one base away, this may be a read error. The chain is built from TRBV7-2 and TRBJ2-3; maybe TRBD2 (5 bases). Germline loops: CDR1 SGHTA, CDR2 FQGNSA. This CDR3 has 13 amino acids. V was pared by 9 bases and J by 5 bases, with 15 bases between. The CDR3 bases are TGTGCCAGAAGCCAATCCGGGGTAGATACGCAGTATTTT. This sequence encodes CARSQSGVDTQYF.

A few counts support this clonotype. The rearrangement uses TRBV7-2 and TRBJ1-6; the D is unclear. This CDR3 has 16 residues. Trimming stripped 0 bases from V and 12 bases from J, with 18 bases between. Germline V gene lookup returns CDR1 SGHTA and CDR2 FQGNSA. The CDR3 coding sequence is TGTGCCAGCAGCTTAGCTGTATCGGGAGTGTGGGGACCCCTCCACTTT. Translating it yields CASSLAVSGVWGPLHF. Supplemented by reference TRBV7-2 and TRBJ1-6, the full variable domain reads GAGVSQSPSNKVTEKGKDVELRCDPISGHTALYWYRQSLGQGLEFLIYFQGNSAPDKSGLPSDRFSAERTGGSVSTLTIQRTQQEDSAVYLCASSLAVSGVWGPLHFGNGTRLTVT.

This clonotype was seen more than once but under ten times. The rearrangement joins TRBV25-1 to TRBJ2-6; 8 nucleotides line up with TRBD1. CDR3 length: 18 residues. The J segment lost 0 bases and the V segment lost 4 bases, leaving 8 bases of the junction unmatched. CDR1 and CDR2 (germline): MGHDK, SYGVNS. The chain's CDR3 is CASSGRDRTHSGANVLTF. Here the CDR3 DNA reads TGTGCCAGCAGTGGCCGGGACAGGACACACTCTGGGGCCAACGTCCTGACTTTC.

This clonotype was found a few times. The chain is built from TRBV5-1 and TRBJ1-1; possibly TRBD1 for D (5 bases). V was shortened by 2 bases and J by 7 bases, with 24 bases between the two germline ends. The CDR3 has 17 residues. Germline V gives CDR1 SGHRS, CDR2 YFSETQ. The CDR3 loop is CASSFTTPGGATIEAFF. As DNA, the CDR3 is TGCGCCAGCAGCTTTACCACACCGGGTGGGGCCACTATTGAAGCTTTCTTT.

This clonotype was seen a handful of times. CDR3 loop: CASSQDKSRRLDGYTF. CDR3 sequence (DNA): TGTGCCAGCAGCCAAGATAAGTCGCGCAGGCTCGATGGCTACACCTTC. This chain connects TRBV4-2 to TRBJ1-2; D is ambiguous. CDR3 length equals 16 residues. V was shortened by 0 bases and J by 6 bases, with 17 bases between the two germline ends. Germline assignment: CDR1 LGHNA and CDR2 YNFKEQ.

In this sample, this clonotype turned up a few times. The V call is TRBV5-5, the J call TRBJ1-5; 10 bases agree with TRBD1. The CDR3 covers 15 residues. Per germline, CDR1 SGHKS and CDR2 YYEKEE (reference sequence). Unmatched junction bases numbered 7, after V lost 3 bases and J lost 7 bases. CDR3 nucleotide sequence: TGTGCCAGCAGCTCCCCGGGACAGGGGCCCCAGCCCCAGCATTTT. Amino acids: CASSSPGQGPQPQHF.

CDR3 in amino acids: CASSQERITYEQYF. The CDR3 nucleotides read TGCGCCAGCAGCCAAGAGCGGATCACCTACGAGCAGTACTTC. The rearrangement links TRBV4-1 to TRBJ2-7; D gene uncertain. The V and J ends lost 0 bases and 2 bases respectively, with 8 bases between them. Per the germline V gene, CDR1 is MGHRA and CDR2 is YSYEKL. The CDR3 has 14 residues.

For the CDR3, the DNA is TGTGCCAGCAGTACGACAGCACCCCCGAACACCGGGGAGCTGTTTTTT. Residues: CASSTTAPPNTGELFF. This chain joins TRBV6-5 and TRBJ2-2, with a possible D match to TRBD1 (5 bases). Deletions cut 5 bases from V and 0 bases from J, with 13 bases between. This CDR3 is 16 amino acids long. The germline CDR1 and CDR2 sequences are MNHEY and SVGAGI.

The rearrangement uses TRBV6-1 and TRBJ2-7; 7 positions agree with TRBD2. CDR1 is MNHNS and CDR2 is SASEGT in the germline V gene. The junction had 10 bases not matched to a gene; V was cut back by 8 bases and J by 0 bases. The CDR3 has 15 residues. CDR3 protein: CASSEGRAASYEQYV. The CDR3 DNA sequence: TGTGCCAGCTCCGAAGGGAGGGCAGCCTCCTACGAGCAGTACGTC.

The genes are TRBV7-2 and TRBJ2-6; D is possibly TRBD1 (5 bases). In germline, CDR1 is SGHTA, CDR2 FQGNSA. The V end was cut by 4 bases, the J end by 0 bases, with 22 bases between. This CDR3 contains 20 residues. The CDR3 coding sequence is TGTGCCAGCAGCTCCCAGGCGTTTGGGGCCTCTTTCTCTGGGGCCAACGTCCTGACTTTC. This gives the protein CASSSQAFGASFSGANVLTF.

The V call is TRBV7-2, the J call TRBJ2-5; 7 nucleotides match TRBD2. Trimming cost V 6 bases and J 5 bases; bases outside gene matches: 9. The CDR3 is made up of 14 amino acids. Looked up from germline, CDR1 is SGHTA and CDR2 is FQGNSA. In DNA, the CDR3 is TGTGCCAGCAGGGCTCGGGGGGTGGGGGAGACCCAGTACTTC. Its translation is CASRARGVGETQYF.

This clonotype was detected a few times. The chain combines TRBV20-1 with TRBJ1-6; TRBD1 aligns across 8 bases. The CDR3 runs 14 residues. The germline CDR1 and CDR2 sequences are DFQATT and SNEGSKA (reference sequence). V trimming: 0 bases; J trimming: 10 bases; junction bases outside the gene matches: 5. The CDR3 nucleotides read TGCAGTGCTAGAGATCGCAGGGGGCCCTCACCCCTCCACTTT. This sequence encodes CSARDRRGPSPLHF.

V is TRBV11-2 and J is TRBJ1-1; 9 bases line up with TRBD1. V lost 4 bases and J lost 11; bases outside the gene matches: 8. From germline, CDR1 is SGHAT and CDR2 FQNNGV. This CDR3 has 13 residues. As DNA, the CDR3 is TGTGCCAGCAGCTCGGACAGGGGCCGTACGGCTTTCTTT. It yields the protein CASSSDRGRTAFF.

The chain uses TRBV2 and TRBJ1-5; tentative D call: TRBD1 (6 bases). The length of the CDR3 is 13 residues. V shed 6 bases and J shed 8 bases, with 14 bases lying between them. CDR1 is SNHLY and CDR2 is FYNNEI in the germline V gene. The CDR3 loop is CASREDRPKPQHF. The CDR3 coding sequence is TGTGCCAGCAGGGAGGACAGACCTAAGCCCCAGCATTTT.

This clonotype was observed at least ten times. V is TRBV3-1 and J is TRBJ2-7; D gene ambiguous. The germline gives CDR1 LGHDT, CDR2 YNNKEL (reference sequence). Trimming left V 0 bases short and J 10 bases short, with 13 bases between. The CDR3 is 13 amino acids. DNA for the CDR3: TGTGCCAGCAGCCAAGACCTTAGGAGACATCAGTACTTC. Protein: CASSQDLRRHQYF.

This chain uses TRBV6-2 or TRBV6-3 with TRBJ2-7; 7 nucleotides agree with TRBD2. The ends lost 6 bases at V and 2 bases at J; junction bases unmatched: 4. Germline lookup yields CDR1 MNHEY and CDR2 SVGEGT. The length of the CDR3 is 13 residues. In DNA form, the CDR3 reads TGTGCCAGCAGGGGCGGGGGAACCTACGAGCAGTACGTC. Protein: CASRGGGTYEQYV.

The CDR3 region is CASSLGLAGLQETQYF. The CDR3 DNA sequence: TGCGCCAGCAGCTTGGGGCTAGCGGGACTCCAAGAGACCCAGTACTTC. The chain links TRBV5-1 to TRBJ2-5; TRBD2 matches at 9 bases. The CDR3 length is 16 residues. The germline gives CDR1 SGHRS, CDR2 YFSETQ. The junction had 4 bases not matched to a gene; V was cut back by 0 bases and J by 1 base.

This clonotype was seen ten or more times. The chain has TRBV6-5 and TRBJ1-5; 10 nucleotides align to TRBD1. The ends lost 5 bases at V and 4 bases at J; junction bases unmatched: 5. The CDR3 has 15 residues. Per the germline V gene, CDR1 is MNHEY and CDR2 is SVGAGI. The CDR3 sequence: CASSPGQGRNQPQHF. Here the CDR3 DNA reads TGTGCCAGCAGTCCGGGACAGGGGAGGAATCAGCCCCAGCATTTT.

This clonotype was picked up a small number of times. The chain carries TRBV4-1 and TRBJ2-1; 12 bases agree with TRBD2. The CDR3 extends over 18 amino acids. V gave up 0 bases and J gave up 8 bases; unmatched junction bases: 11. The germline V gene encodes CDR1 MGHRA and CDR2 YSYEKL. DNA of the CDR3: TGCGCCAGCAGCCAAGATCCCCTGACTAGCGGGGGTTGGTATGAGCAGTTCTTC. It specifies CASSQDPLTSGGWYEQFF.

The chain couples TRBV29-1 to TRBJ1-5; 9 bases are a match to TRBD1. The CDR3 totals 12 residues. The V gene end was trimmed by 6 bases and the J gene end by 7 bases; junction bases not matched to a gene: 4. Germline lookup yields CDR1 SQVTM and CDR2 ANQGSEA. The CDR3 region is CSVYTGGQPQHF. The CDR3 coding sequence is TGCAGCGTCTATACAGGGGGCCAGCCCCAGCATTTT.

This clonotype was detected a few times. The V gene is TRBV29-1, the J gene TRBJ2-5; 7 bases match TRBD1. The germline V gene encodes CDR1 SQVTM and CDR2 ANQGSEA. The CDR3 spans 12 residues. V trimming: 5 bases; J trimming: 3 bases; junction bases outside the gene matches: 3. CDR3 loop: CSVLDREETQYF. The CDR3 DNA is TGCAGCGTTCTAGACAGGGAAGAGACCCAGTACTTC. The whole variable domain, filled in from reference TRBV29-1 and TRBJ2-5, reads SAVISQKPSRDICQRGTSLTIQCQVDSQVTMMFWYRQQPGQSLTLIATANQGSEATYESGFVIDKFPISRPNLTFSTLTVSNMSPEDSSIYLCSVLDREETQYFGPGTRLLVL.

This clonotype has more than one count but fewer than ten. The rearrangement uses TRBV5-1 and TRBJ2-5, with 14 bases fitting TRBD2. The ends lost 2 bases at V and 4 bases at J; junction bases unmatched: 4. CDR1 is SGHRS and CDR2 is YFSETQ in the germline V gene. CDR3 length: 16 amino acids. CDR3: CASSFGTSGGSETQYF. In DNA, the CDR3 is TGCGCCAGCAGCTTTGGGACTAGCGGGGGATCAGAGACCCAGTACTTC.